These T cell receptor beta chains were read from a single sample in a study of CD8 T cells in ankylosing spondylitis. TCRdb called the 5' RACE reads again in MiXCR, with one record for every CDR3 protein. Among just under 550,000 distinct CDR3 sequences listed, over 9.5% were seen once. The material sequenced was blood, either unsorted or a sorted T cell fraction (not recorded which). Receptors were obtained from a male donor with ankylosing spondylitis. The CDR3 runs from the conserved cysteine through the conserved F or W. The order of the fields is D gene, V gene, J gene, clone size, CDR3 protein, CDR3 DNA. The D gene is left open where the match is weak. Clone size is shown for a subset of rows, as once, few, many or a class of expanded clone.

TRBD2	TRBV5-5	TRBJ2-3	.	CASSASRGGATDTQYF	TGTGCCAGCAGCGCCTCACGGGGGGGCGCAACAGATACGCAGTATTTT
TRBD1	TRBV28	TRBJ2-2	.	CASSPDRGNTGELFF	TGTGCCAGCAGTCCGGACAGGGGGAACACCGGGGAGCTGTTTTTT
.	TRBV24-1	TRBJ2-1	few	CATSDPGPKDNEQFF	TGTGCCACCAGCGATCCGGGACCGAAGGACAATGAGCAGTTCTTC
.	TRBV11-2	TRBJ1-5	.	CASSLGGGGFQPQHF	TGTGCCAGCAGCTTAGGGGGAGGGGGGTTTCAGCCCCAGCATTTT
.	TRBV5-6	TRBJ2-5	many	CASSSHGEETQYF	TGTGCCAGCAGCTCCCACGGGGAAGAGACCCAGTACTTC
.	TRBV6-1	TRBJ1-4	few	CASSGWGTNEKLFF	TGTGCCAGCTCTGGGTGGGGAACTAATGAAAAACTGTTTTTT
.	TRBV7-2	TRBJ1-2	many	CASSLAQGGYGYTF	TGTGCCAGCAGCTTAGCGCAGGGAGGCTATGGCTACACCTTC
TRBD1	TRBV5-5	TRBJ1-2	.	CASSLVGGGNYGYTF	TGTGCCAGCAGCTTGGTAGGAGGGGGCAATTATGGCTACACCTTC
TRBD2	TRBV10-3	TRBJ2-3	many	CAISLKAGETDTQYF	TGTGCCATCAGTCTTAAAGCGGGAGAGACCGATACGCAGTATTTT
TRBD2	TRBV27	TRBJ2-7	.	CASSMGTSGGYEQYF	TGTGCCAGCAGTATGGGGACTAGCGGTGGCTACGAGCAGTACTTC
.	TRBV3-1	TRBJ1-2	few	CASSQDLRDFYGYTF	TGTGCCAGCAGCCAAGATTTGCGGGATTTCTATGGCTACACCTTC
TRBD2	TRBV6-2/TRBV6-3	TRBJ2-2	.	CASSSSVTSGRLAELFF	TGTGCCAGCAGTTCATCGGTAACTAGCGGGAGACTCGCGGAGCTGTTTTTT
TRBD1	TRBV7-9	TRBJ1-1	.	CASSFGTAAHTEAFF	TGTGCCAGCAGCTTCGGGACAGCCGCGCACACTGAAGCTTTCTTT